These 24 T cell receptor beta chains were sequenced from one sample in a study of blood T cell repertoires in COVID-19. Assay: immunoSEQ multiplex PCR; the TCRdb copy retains only in-frame clones and omits some. The table shows some 190,000 clones, with approximately 82% occurring only once. Sequencing input: peripheral blood. The receptors derive from a woman of 80 years or more with active or convalescent COVID-19.

Notes on this clone: One junction end disagrees with the germline gene, perhaps due to a read error. This rearrangement joins TRBV5-1 to TRBJ2-1; 7 bases are a match to TRBD2. The CDR3 runs 15 residues. CDR1 is SGHRS, CDR2 YFSETQ, per germline. CDR3 protein: CASSLVTSAYNEQFF. The DNA of the CDR3 is TGCGCCAGTAGCTTGGTAACTAGCGCGTACAATGAGCAGTTCTTC. The full variable domain, completed using reference TRBV5-1 and TRBJ2-1, is KAGVTQTPRYLIKTRGQQVTLSCSPISGHRSVSWYQQTPGQGLQFLFEYFSETQRNKGNFPGRFSGRQFSNSRSEMNVSTLELGDSALYLCASSLVTSAYNEQFFGPGTRLTVL.

The chain couples TRBV27 to TRBJ2-4; D gene unclear. CDR1 is MNHEY and CDR2 is SMNVEV in the germline V gene (reference sequence). The CDR3 has 16 residues. Trimming stripped 5 bases from V and 0 bases from J, with 14 bases between. CDR3 protein: CASSQNWAAAKNIQYF. CDR3 nucleotides: TGTGCCAGCAGTCAAAATTGGGCCGCAGCCAAAAACATTCAGTACTTC.

The CDR3 DNA sequence: TGTGCCAGCAGCTTAGCGGGGGCCCCACCGTACACCGGGGAGCTGTTTTTT. It specifies CASSLAGAPPYTGELFF. This chain connects TRBV7-6 to TRBJ2-2; maybe TRBD1 (6 bases). Looked up from germline, CDR1 is SGHVS and CDR2 is FNYEAQ. V lost 0 bases to trimming and J lost 3 bases, with 14 bases between them. The CDR3 has 17 residues.

A few counts support this clone. The chain employs TRBV7-3 and TRBJ2-2, with D possibly TRBD1 on 6 matching bases. Germline V gene data show CDR1 as SGHTA and CDR2 as FQGTGA. V lost 5 bases, J lost 5 bases, and 15 bases lay in between. The CDR3 is made up of 15 amino acids. CDR3 protein: CASSPRGGLTGELFF. The CDR3 DNA follows: TGTGCCAGCAGCCCCCGAGGGGGTTTGACCGGGGAGCTGTTTTTT.

This clone has a single count. The chain joins TRBV11-2 to TRBJ2-1, with 8 bases aligning to TRBD2. Per germline, CDR1 SGHAT and CDR2 FQNNGV. The length of the CDR3 is 19 residues. V lost 4 bases, J lost 8 bases, and 22 bases stayed unmatched. The CDR3 here is CASSSHVSGIWPPGYEQFF. CDR3 DNA: TGTGCCAGCAGCTCCCACGTTAGCGGGATTTGGCCCCCTGGCTATGAGCAGTTCTTC.

This rearrangement joins TRBV10-3 to TRBJ1-5; weak D call: TRBD1 (6 bases). V gave up 4 bases and J gave up 5 bases, with 12 bases separating them. This CDR3 has 14 residues. Germline CDR1 ENHRY, CDR2 SYGVKD. The CDR3 sequence is CAISVTGRDQPQHF. DNA for the CDR3: TGTGCCATCAGTGTAACAGGGAGAGATCAGCCCCAGCATTTT.

The V call is TRBV11-2, the J call TRBJ2-7, with 7 bases fitting TRBD2. Trimming at V came to 6 bases and at J to 3 bases, leaving 11 bases not matched to a gene. The CDR3 covers 15 residues. Germline-derived CDR1 and CDR2 are SGHAT and FQNNGV. The CDR3 loop is CASRSWGGSFYEQYF. The CDR3 DNA follows: TGTGCCAGCAGGTCCTGGGGCGGGAGTTTCTACGAGCAGTACTTC.

The chain couples TRBV7-2 to TRBJ1-1; no firm D call. V lost 2 bases and J lost 5, with 9 bases in between. This CDR3 comprises 13 residues. CDR1 is SGHTA, CDR2 FQGNSA, per germline. The CDR3 protein is CASSLQVRTEAFF. CDR3 DNA sequence: TGTGCCAGCAGCTTACAGGTGAGAACTGAAGCTTTCTTT.

The chain recombines TRBV6-5 with TRBJ1-3; TRBD1 agrees at 9 bases. Losses at the gene ends were 5 bases for V and 4 bases for J; bases not matched to a gene: 6. Per germline, CDR1 MNHEY and CDR2 SVGAGI. This CDR3 contains 15 residues. The DNA of the CDR3 is TGTGCCAGCAGTCAACCCGGGACAGGGGGAAACACCATATATTTT. Encoded protein: CASSQPGTGGNTIYF.

The genes are TRBV27 and TRBJ2-3, with TRBD2 matching 10 bases. J lost 1 base, V lost 4 bases, and 5 bases had no gene match. Germline values: CDR1 MNHEY, CDR2 SMNVEV (reference sequence). The CDR3 sequence is 16 residues long. In DNA form, the CDR3 reads TGTGCCAGCAGTTCGTTAGCGGGAGGCGGCACAGATACGCAGTATTTT. Translated: CASSSLAGGGTDTQYF.

The chain carries TRBV5-1 and TRBJ2-1, with TRBD2 matching 12 bases. Per germline, CDR1 SGHRS and CDR2 YFSETQ. The CDR3 spans 19 residues. V shed 0 bases, J shed 0 bases, and the junction held 7 bases outside the gene matches. The CDR3 nucleotides are TGCGCCAGCAGCTTGGAGAGGACTAGCGGGATCAGCTCCTACAATGAGCAGTTCTTC. It specifies CASSLERTSGISSYNEQFF.

V is TRBV3-1 (or the pseudogene TRBV3-2) and J is TRBJ2-3; TRBD2 matches at 14 bases. The CDR3 length is 17 residues. V lost 5 bases and J lost 4; bases outside the gene matches: 8. In germline, CDR1 is LGHDT, CDR2 YNNKEL (reference sequence). CDR3 loop: CASSYGTSGSWSDTQYF. In nucleotides, the CDR3 is TGTGCCAGCAGCTACGGGACTAGCGGGAGCTGGTCAGATACGCAGTATTTT.

The chain has TRBV5-1 and TRBJ2-1; D remains unclear. V was trimmed by 4 bases and J by 8 bases, leaving 7 bases between them. CDR1 SGHRS and CDR2 YFSETQ come from the germline V gene. The CDR3 is 11 residues long. The CDR3 loop is CASSQAHEQFF. CDR3 sequence (DNA): TGCGCCAGCAGCCAAGCGCATGAGCAGTTCTTC.

CDR3 region: CASSITQGSTDTQYF. In nucleotides, the CDR3 is TGTGCCAGTAGTATAACGCAGGGTAGCACAGATACGCAGTATTTT. The rearrangement uses TRBV19 and TRBJ2-3; tentatively, D is TRBD1 (5 bases). Germline CDR1 is LNHDA and CDR2 is SQIVND (reference sequence). This CDR3 contains 15 residues. The V and J ends lost 2 bases and 0 bases respectively, with 9 bases between them.

The chain links TRBV27 to TRBJ1-6; 8 nucleotides match TRBD1. Looked up from germline, CDR1 is MNHEY and CDR2 is SMNVEV (reference sequence). After removal of 1 base from V and 8 bases from J, the junction contained 13 bases not matched to a gene. The CDR3 is 18 amino acids. The CDR3: CASSLFRGQGAWHSPLHF. The CDR3 nucleotides read TGTGCCAGCAGTTTATTCCGGGGCCAGGGGGCTTGGCATTCACCCCTCCACTTT.

The chain couples TRBV30 to TRBJ1-2; 8 nucleotides line up with TRBD1. The CDR3 length is 14 residues. J was trimmed by 5 bases and V by 3 bases; bases with no gene match: 8. CDR1 is GTSNPN, CDR2 SVGIG, per germline (reference sequence). The DNA for the CDR3 is TGTGCCTGGAGGGGAGGACAGGGTCCTTATGGCTACACCTTC. Residues: CAWRGGQGPYGYTF.

The chain combines TRBV29-1 with TRBJ2-7; TRBD2 aligns across 13 bases. CDR1 SQVTM and CDR2 ANQGSEA come from the germline V gene. Germline trimming cut 3 bases from V and 5 bases from J; bases unmatched to any gene: 10. There are 16 residues in the CDR3. Written as DNA, the CDR3 is TGCAGCGTTGAGGGACTAGCGGGATCCCGCCAGGACGAGCAGTACTTC. It is translated as CSVEGLAGSRQDEQYF.

CDR3 in DNA: TGCGCCAGCAGCTTGTACACGGGACAGGGGGCTTCTGGAAACACCATATATTTT. Protein product: CASSLYTGQGASGNTIYF. The gene calls are TRBV5-1 and TRBJ1-3; 12 bases fit TRBD1. After removal of 1 base from V and 1 base from J, the junction contained 6 bases not matched to a gene. This CDR3 spans 18 amino acids. Germline V gene sequence: CDR1 SGHRS, CDR2 YFSETQ.

This clone was counted a few times. V and J are TRBV10-1 and TRBJ2-2, with D unresolved. The CDR3 is made up of 13 amino acids. CDR1 WNHNN and CDR2 SYGVQD come from the germline V gene (reference sequence). The V end lost 6 bases, the J end lost 1 base, and 6 bases lay between the germline ends. The CDR3 spells CASSPGNTGELFF. For the CDR3, the DNA is TGCGCCAGCAGCCCGGGGAACACCGGGGAGCTGTTTTTT.

CDR3: CASSLLAGGYQETQYF. CDR3 bases: TGTGCCAGCAGCTTGTTAGCGGGAGGGTACCAAGAGACCCAGTACTTC. This chain links TRBV7-8 with TRBJ2-5; TRBD2 aligns across 11 bases. Per germline, CDR1 SGHVS and CDR2 FQNEAQ. Unmatched junction bases numbered 3, after V lost 3 bases and J lost 0 bases. This CDR3 is 16 amino acids long. Using reference TRBV7-8 and TRBJ2-5 for the parts outside the CDR3, the full variable domain is GAGVSQSPRYKVAKRGQDVALRCDPISGHVSLFWYQQALGQGPEFLTYFQNEAQLDKSGLPSDRFFAERPEGSVSTLKIQRTQQEDSAVYLCASSLLAGGYQETQYFGPGTRLLVL.

The chain joins TRBV9 to TRBJ2-2; no definite D call. The length of the CDR3 is 14 residues. Germline CDR1 and CDR2: SGDLS and YYNGEE. Trimming shortened V by 0 bases and J by 5 bases, and 8 bases separated the two germline ends. The CDR3 spells CASSVVGETGELFF. The DNA for the CDR3 is TGTGCCAGCAGCGTAGTGGGCGAGACCGGGGAGCTGTTTTTT.

The rearrangement links TRBV2 to TRBJ2-7; 8 bases match TRBD2. Germline trimming cut 7 bases from V and 2 bases from J; bases unmatched to any gene: 10. This CDR3 is built from 15 residues. CDR1 and CDR2 from the germline V gene are SNHLY and FYNNEI. CDR3 residues: CASKVSAGGTYEQYF. DNA for the CDR3: TGTGCCAGCAAGGTATCGGCGGGAGGAACCTACGAGCAGTACTTC.

The rearrangement links TRBV6-5 to TRBJ2-5; 9 bases align to TRBD1. Germline-derived CDR1 and CDR2 are MNHEY and SVGAGI. This CDR3 region has 15 residues. The trim removed 2 bases at V and 5 bases at J, leaving 6 bases unmatched. The CDR3 coding sequence is TGTGCCAGCAGTTACAGCAGGGACAGGGCGGAGACCCAGTACTTC. Translated: CASSYSRDRAETQYF.

The genes are TRBV12-3 or TRBV12-4 and TRBJ1-2, with a possible D match to TRBD1 (5 bases). V shed 5 bases and J shed 4 bases, with 11 bases lying between them. The CDR3 length is 13 residues. CDR3 sequence (DNA): TGTGCCAGCAGTGTTTCGGGGGGCTATGGCTACACCTTC. This encodes CASSVSGGYGYTF.